This T cell receptor (beta chain) comes out of a study of regulatory T cells in long-lasting Graves disease. Sequencing libraries for TCR beta were prepared with iRepertoire HTBI primers and Arm-PCR of CDR3 regions. Each CDR3 protein gets one entry after TCRdb re-called the multiplex PCR reads with MiXCR. Seen here are a few hundred thousand distinct CDR3 sequences, approximately 15% observed once, and the top ten hold 25% to 30%. Specified time point: newly diagnosed GD, antithyroid drugs for less than 3 months. RNA from PBMCs was the source of the TCR library. This clonotype was detected only a few times. The V end was cut by 3 bases, the J end by 4 bases, with 9 bases between. This CDR3 is built from 13 residues. Germline V gene lookup returns CDR1 SGDLS and CDR2 YYNGEE. These records were also assigned to another study, of T cells in Graves' hyperthyroidism and ophthalmopathy. That report adds: Using 13 V-J features, a model discriminated ophthalmopathy from stable hyperthyroidism.

The V gene is TRBV9, the J gene TRBJ2-3; TRBD2 might be the D (6 bases). The sequence derives from a man in his forties with Graves disease. The material sequenced was peripheral blood mononuclear cells (PBMCs), taken at new diagnosis, from a patient treated with antithyroid drugs. The CDR3 region has the DNA TGTGCCAGCAGCGGAACTAGCTCAGATACGCAGTATTTT. This translates into CASSGTSSDTQYF. Complete variable domain (other parts from reference TRBV9 and TRBJ2-3): DSGVTQTPKHLITATGQRVTLRCSPRSGDLSVYWYQQSLDQGLQFLIQYYNGEERAKGNILERFSAQQFPDLHSELNLSSLELGDSALYFCASSGTSSDTQYFGPGTRLTVL.